This T cell receptor beta chain was obtained from a study of blood T cell repertoires in COVID-19. About the research overall: Acute-phase and convalescent COVID-19 samples originated in the United States, Italy and Spain. Sources were T cells, B-cell-depleted T cells, or PBMCs; the material itself was cDNA or gDNA.

The germline CDR1 and CDR2 sequences are LNHDA and SQIVND (reference sequence). The CDR3 is 14 residues long. The V gene end was trimmed by 6 bases and the J gene end by 0 bases; junction bases not matched to a gene: 4. Clones were read by immunoSEQ multiplex PCR, and TCRdb kept only the in-frame ones, dropping some. The table shows over 100,000 clones, with around 82% occurring only once. This clone was seen a handful of times. V and J are TRBV19 and TRBJ1-2, with 7 nucleotides matching TRBD1. The sequenced sample consisted of peripheral blood. This receptor was obtained from a human donor in a cohort sampled during active or convalescent COVID-19. The CDR3 loop is CASRRQGANYGYTF. CDR3 bases: TGTGCCAGTAGACGACAGGGCGCTAACTATGGCTACACCTTC. Full variable domain (outside the CDR3, taken from reference TRBV19 and TRBJ1-2): DGGITQSPKYLFRKEGQNVTLSCEQNLNHDAMYWYRQDPGQGLRLIYYSQIVNDFQKGDIAEGYSVSREKKESFPLTVTSAQKNPTAFYLCASRRQGANYGYTFGSGTRLTVV.